A single sample is the source of the 16 T cell receptor beta chains below, sequenced in a study of beta chain features in type 1 diabetes. Study-wide results and caveats: Significant though moderate, a shortening of TCRB CDR3s appeared in all four CD4+ subsets of Type 1 diabetes patients.

The isolated RNA, all of it, was reverse transcribed, so expressed TCRB transcripts were what got sequenced. Here immunoSEQ multiplex PCR was the method, and the copy in TCRdb shows in-frame clones only, minus some. The top ten clones hold 2% to 2.5% of a sample with 95,000 to 150,000 clones, about 15% of them seen once. Their target antigens are unknown. The sequenced material came from central memory CD4+ T cells from blood. The source is a man aged 30 to 45 with type 1 diabetes.

This clone has just a few counts. This chain links TRBV7-9 with TRBJ1-6, with TRBD1 matching 9 bases. The CDR3 extends over 14 amino acids. V lost 10 bases to trimming and J lost 9 bases; unmatched junction nucleotides: 10. Germline loops: CDR1 SEHNR, CDR2 FQNEAQ (reference sequence). The CDR3 protein is CATELGTGSSPLHF. The DNA of the CDR3 is TGTGCCACCGAGCTCGGGACAGGGAGTTCACCCCTCCACTTT. Drawing the rest from reference TRBV7-9 and TRBJ1-6, the complete variable domain is DTGVSQNPRHKITKRGQNVTFRCDPISEHNRLYWYRQTLGQGPEFLTYFQNEAQLEKSRLLSDRFSAERPKGSFSTLEIQRTEQGDSAMYLCATELGTGSSPLHFGNGTRLTVT.

This rearrangement joins TRBV2 to TRBJ2-3; the match to TRBD2 covers 11 bases. The CDR3 runs to 14 residues. The V gene end was trimmed by 8 bases and the J gene end by 0 bases; junction bases not matched to a gene: 1. Looked up from germline, CDR1 is SNHLY and CDR2 is FYNNEI. The CDR3 here is CASRLAGSTDTQYF. CDR3 bases: TGTGCCAGCCGACTAGCGGGGAGCACAGATACGCAGTATTTT. The full variable domain, with the rest looked up from reference TRBV2 and TRBJ2-3, is EPEVTQTPSHQVTQMGQEVILRCVPISNHLYFYWYRQILGQKVEFLVSFYNNEISEKSEIFDDQFSVERPDGSNFTLKIRSTKLEDSAMYFCASRLAGSTDTQYFGPGTRLTVL.

This clone was seen many times. The V call is TRBV4-3, the J call TRBJ2-7; D is perhaps TRBD2 (6 bases). Trimming removed 0 bases at V and 3 bases at J, with 6 bases between. Per germline, CDR1 LGHNA and CDR2 YSLEER. The CDR3 totals 13 residues. In DNA, the CDR3 is TGCGCCAGCAGCCAAGAGGAGGGCTACGAGCAGTACTTC. The encoded protein is CASSQEEGYEQYF.

This clone has only a few counts. This chain links TRBV7-2 with TRBJ1-1; unclear D gene. The CDR3 spans 14 residues. With 1 base removed from V and 4 bases from J, the gap between germline ends came to 10 bases. Germline lookup yields CDR1 SGHTA and CDR2 FQGNSA. CDR3 amino acids: CASSLVWGGTEAFF. The CDR3 DNA is TGTGCCAGCAGCTTAGTTTGGGGAGGCACTGAAGCTTTCTTT.

This rearrangement joins TRBV20-1 to TRBJ1-1; 8 nucleotides agree with TRBD1. Unmatched junction bases numbered 7, after V lost 6 bases and J lost 10 bases. The germline V gene encodes CDR1 DFQATT and CDR2 SNEGSKA (reference sequence). The CDR3 runs to 11 residues. The CDR3 bases are TGCAGTGCCTTTTACGGGACAGGAGCTTTCTTT. It encodes CSAFYGTGAFF.

This clone was detected ten times or more. The V and J genes are TRBV20-1 and TRBJ2-1; D not certain. Trimming pared 7 bases from V and 5 bases from J, leaving 9 bases between. Germline V gene lookup returns CDR1 DFQATT and CDR2 SNEGSKA (reference sequence). This CDR3 spans 11 amino acids. In nucleotides, the CDR3 is TGCAGTGGGAGTGGGGACAATGAGCAGTTCTTC. Its protein product is CSGSGDNEQFF.

V and J are TRBV14 and TRBJ2-5; D not resolved. The V end was cut by 4 bases, the J end by 2 bases, with 5 bases between. Germline assignment: CDR1 SGHDN and CDR2 FVKESK. This CDR3 region has 12 residues. The CDR3 DNA follows: TGTGCCAGCAGCCCGAATCAAGAGACCCAGTACTTC. This encodes CASSPNQETQYF.

As DNA, the CDR3 is TGTGCCTGGAGTGCGGGACAGCTCCAAGAGACCCAGTACTTC. Residues: CAWSAGQLQETQYF. This rearrangement joins TRBV30 to TRBJ2-5; 7 nucleotides line up with TRBD1. The J segment lost 1 base and the V segment lost 1 base, leaving 3 bases of the junction unmatched. The CDR3 runs to 14 residues. Germline V gives CDR1 GTSNPN, CDR2 SVGIG (reference sequence). The variable domain in full, with the rest retrieved from reference TRBV30 and TRBJ2-5, is SQTIHQWPATLVQPVGSPLSLECTVEGTSNPNLYWYRQAAGRGLQLLFYSVGIGQISSEVPQNLSASRPQDRQFILSSKKLLLSDSGFYLCAWSAGQLQETQYFGPGTRLLVL.

The CDR3: CASSLGRDSGANVLTF. The CDR3 nucleotides read TGCGCCAGCAGCCTTGGACGGGACTCTGGGGCCAACGTCCTGACTTTC. This sequence joins TRBV5-1 and TRBJ2-6; the D gene is possibly TRBD2 (5 bases). The V end lost 4 bases, the J end lost 0 bases, and 11 bases lay between the germline ends. The CDR3 spans 16 residues. The germline CDR1 and CDR2 sequences are SGHRS and YFSETQ.

This clone appeared a few times. The V gene is TRBV10-1, the J gene TRBJ2-7; 9 bases line up with TRBD2. V dropped 0 bases and J dropped 2; count of bases not matched to a gene: 8. CDR1 is WNHNN and CDR2 is SYGVQD in the germline V gene (reference sequence). CDR3 length: 17 amino acids. CDR3 bases: TGCGCCAGCAGTGAGTCTGGGGCTAGCGGGGTTCCCTACGAGCAGTACTTC. Translation: CASSESGASGVPYEQYF.

This clone occurred a few times. The chain joins TRBV7-9 to TRBJ1-5; D perhaps matches TRBD1 (5 bases). The CDR3 loop spans 14 amino acids. Germline CDR1 reads SEHNR; CDR2 reads FQNEAQ (reference sequence). Trimming took off 3 bases at V and 7 bases at J, with 13 bases between the two ends. CDR3 loop: CASSFETVGQPQHF. The CDR3 DNA sequence: TGTGCCAGCAGCTTCGAGACAGTTGGCCAGCCCCAGCATTTT. The variable domain in full, completed from reference TRBV7-9 and TRBJ1-5, reads DTGVSQNPRHKITKRGQNVTFRCDPISEHNRLYWYRQTLGQGPEFLTYFQNEAQLEKSRLLSDRFSAERPKGSFSTLEIQRTEQGDSAMYLCASSFETVGQPQHFGDGTRLSIL.

This sequence joins TRBV4-3 and TRBJ2-2, with D unclear. The CDR3 sequence is 16 residues long. V was cut by 0 bases and J by 1 base, with 9 bases left in between. Germline CDR1 LGHNA, CDR2 YSLEER. CDR3 bases: TGCGCCAGCAGCCAAGATAGATTCGTGAACACCGGGGAGCTGTTTTTT. Translating gives CASSQDRFVNTGELFF.

A remark on this clone: The same CDR3 can be traced to other DNA sequences in this sample. The chain combines TRBV28 with TRBJ2-5, with D unclear. V lost 2 bases to trimming and J lost 3 bases, with 4 bases between them. The CDR3 consists of 12 residues. CDR1 is MDHEN and CDR2 is SYDVKM in the germline V gene. This chain's CDR3 is CASSLQKETQYF. The CDR3 nucleotides read TGTGCCAGCAGTTTACAGAAAGAGACCCAGTACTTC.

The sample holds a few counts of this clone. This chain links TRBV29-1 with TRBJ1-2; D uncertain. The V and J ends lost 3 bases and 7 bases respectively, with 12 bases between them. Per the germline V gene, CDR1 is SQVTM and CDR2 is ANQGSEA. The CDR3 is 12 amino acids. The CDR3 loop is CSVDSVTAGYTF. In DNA, the CDR3 is TGCAGCGTTGATTCGGTTACGGCTGGCTACACCTTC. Complete variable domain (other parts from reference TRBV29-1 and TRBJ1-2): SAVISQKPSRDICQRGTSLTIQCQVDSQVTMMFWYRQQPGQSLTLIATANQGSEATYESGFVIDKFPISRPNLTFSTLTVSNMSPEDSSIYLCSVDSVTAGYTFGSGTRLTVV.

This clone was observed a few times. The chain is built from TRBV5-1 and TRBJ2-7; D is unclear. The germline gives CDR1 SGHRS, CDR2 YFSETQ. The germline V and J ends were trimmed by 0 bases and 3 bases, with 10 bases remaining between them. The CDR3 covers 14 residues. CDR3 amino acids: CASSLDGLRYEQYF. The DNA for the CDR3 is TGCGCCAGCAGCTTGGATGGGCTCCGCTACGAGCAGTACTTC.

This clone was picked up a small number of times. The rearrangement uses TRBV10-3 and TRBJ2-3; 10 positions match TRBD2. The germline V gene has CDR1 ENHRY and CDR2 SYGVKD. CDR3 length: 17 amino acids. The J segment lost 2 bases and the V segment lost 3 bases, leaving 8 bases of the junction unmatched. CDR3 sequence reads: CAISETRTSGNTDTQYF. Here the CDR3 DNA reads TGTGCCATCAGTGAAACTCGGACTAGCGGAAACACAGATACGCAGTATTTT.